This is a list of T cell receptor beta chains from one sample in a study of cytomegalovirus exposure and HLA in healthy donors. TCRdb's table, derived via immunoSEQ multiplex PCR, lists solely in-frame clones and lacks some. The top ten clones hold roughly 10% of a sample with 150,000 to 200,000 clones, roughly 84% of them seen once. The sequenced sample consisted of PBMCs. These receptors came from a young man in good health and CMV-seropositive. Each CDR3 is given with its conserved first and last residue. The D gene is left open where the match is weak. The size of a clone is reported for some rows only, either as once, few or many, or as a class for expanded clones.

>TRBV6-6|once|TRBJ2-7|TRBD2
TGTGCCAGCAGTTACCGGGCAGGGACTACCTACGAGCAGTACTTC
CASSYRAGTTYEQYF
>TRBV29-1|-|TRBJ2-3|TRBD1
TGCAGCGTGCCACAGGGGATCGCTACGCAGTATTTT
CSVPQGIATQYF
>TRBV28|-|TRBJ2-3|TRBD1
TGTGCCAGCAATCCTCCGGGACAGGCGAGCACAGATACGCAGTATTTT
CASNPPGQASTDTQYF
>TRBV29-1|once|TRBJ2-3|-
TGCAGCGGGGACTTGGGGACAGATACGCAGTATTTT
CSGDLGTDTQYF
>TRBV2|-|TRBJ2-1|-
TGTGCCAGCAGTGGAGGAGGGTTTCGGGGGAATGAGCAGTTCTTC
CASSGGGFRGNEQFF
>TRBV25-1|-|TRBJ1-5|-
TGTGCCAGCAGTGAATTAGGGGCAGGGGGCAATCAGCCCCAGCATTTT
CASSELGAGGNQPQHF
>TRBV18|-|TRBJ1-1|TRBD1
TGTGCCAGCTCACCAGCAACAGGGGGCCGAACTGAAGCTTTCTTT
CASSPATGGRTEAFF
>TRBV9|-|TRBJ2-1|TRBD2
TGTGCCAGCAGCGAGTCTAGCGGGTCCTACAATGAGCAGTTCTTC
CASSESSGSYNEQFF
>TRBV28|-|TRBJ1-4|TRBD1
TGTGCCAGCAGTCCGGGACAGGGGGCGGAAAAACTGTTTTTT
CASSPGQGAEKLFF
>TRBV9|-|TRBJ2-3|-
TGTGCCAGCAGCCCCGGGGGAGCGGAAAGCACAGATACGCAGTATTTT
CASSPGGAESTDTQYF
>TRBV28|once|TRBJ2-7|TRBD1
TGTGCCAGCGGAGGGACAGGGCCTTCCTACGAGCAGTACTTC
CASGGTGPSYEQYF
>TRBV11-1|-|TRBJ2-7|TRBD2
TGTGCCAGCAGCACCGCGGGACTAGCGGGGATCTCCTACGAGCAGTACTTC
CASSTAGLAGISYEQYF
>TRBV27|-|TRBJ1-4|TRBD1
TGTGCCAGCACCAATGGACAGGGGGGCACTAATGAAAAACTGTTTTTT
CASTNGQGGTNEKLFF
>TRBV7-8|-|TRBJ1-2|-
TGTGCCAGCACCGCTGGGGGCAACTATGGCTACACCTTC
CASTAGGNYGYTF
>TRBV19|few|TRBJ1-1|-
TGTGCCCCGTGCGGGCGCCGGAGTGAAGCTTTCTTT
CAPCGRRSEAFF
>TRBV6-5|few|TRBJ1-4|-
TGTGCCAGCAGTCGGACAGCCTTTAATGAAAAACTGTTTTTT
CASSRTAFNEKLFF
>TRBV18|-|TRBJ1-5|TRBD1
TGTGCCAGCTCACCAAACAGGGGAGATCAGCCCCAGCATTTT
CASSPNRGDQPQHF